This is a list of T cell receptor beta chains from one sample in a study of blood T cells in healthy people across ages. MiXCR, run by TCRdb on the 5' RACE reads, gives a single entry per CDR3 protein. The sample contains 550,000 to 600,000 distinct CDR3 sequences, around 50% of which appear only once. Sequenced input: blood. The source is a man older than 75 in good health. CDR3s leave out the opening cysteine and the closing phenylalanine or tryptophan.

ASSDLRGSGTYNEQF	TRBV6-1
AISDDGATNEKLF	TRBV10-3
SARDPTGQWDTEAF	TRBV20-1
ASSVKWDTYGYT	TRBV7-2
ASSKEGYSNQPQH	TRBV4-2
SARDRFKGTGGNSPLH	TRBV20-1
ASSSSGTSGRAVNEQF	TRBV27
SVELSGQPQH	TRBV29-1
ASSTTTGNTEAF	TRBV5-1
ASSSWTGSTDTQY	TRBV7-2
ASSFGGRDTEAF	TRBV6-6
ASAGTNPSEQY	TRBV3-1
ASSLLAGGLDTQY	TRBV7-2
SARRAAGGAEETQY	TRBV20-1
ASSQDGWEPSPYGYT	TRBV4-3
SARSGRGGLDTQY	TRBV20-1
ASLPGRDVYNEQF	TRBV7-2
ASSVSEKPLSKQPLAKNIQY	TRBV9
ASSEQDAFEQY	TRBV2
ASSLDPGASRFEQY	TRBV7-2
ASSDVTRGQPQH	TRBV2
SAREWQGMNEQF	TRBV20-1
ASSALRYNEQF	TRBV6-6
ASSHPGADTDTQY	TRBV4-3
SDRGRPDRGYT	TRBV20-1
ASSLDGTGAYEQY	TRBV5-1
SVLVFSSYEQY	TRBV29-1
ASSFYREGYEQY	TRBV5-1
ASSLRGMAGVTDTQY	TRBV12-3/TRBV12-4
ASSDSLGREQF	TRBV6-4
ASSPSVGATGELF	TRBV7-3
ASSPSRLAGRSYNEQF	TRBV9
ASRRQGFQETQY	TRBV28